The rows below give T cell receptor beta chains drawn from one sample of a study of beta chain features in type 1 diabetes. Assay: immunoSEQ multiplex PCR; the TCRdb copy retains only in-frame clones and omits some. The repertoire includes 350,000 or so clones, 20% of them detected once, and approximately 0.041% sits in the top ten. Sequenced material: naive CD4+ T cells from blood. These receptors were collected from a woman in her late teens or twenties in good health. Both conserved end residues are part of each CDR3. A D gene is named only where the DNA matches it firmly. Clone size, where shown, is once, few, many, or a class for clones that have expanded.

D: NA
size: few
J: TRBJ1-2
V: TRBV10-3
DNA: TGTGCCATCAGCCCCGACATTAACTATGGCTACACCTTC
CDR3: CAISPDINYGYTF

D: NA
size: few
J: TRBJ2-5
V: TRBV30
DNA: TGTGCCTGGAGCCGGGGCCAAGAGACCCAGTACTTC
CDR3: CAWSRGQETQYF

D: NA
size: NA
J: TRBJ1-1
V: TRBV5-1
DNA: TGCGCCAGCAGCTTGGGGGCGAACACTGAAGCTTTCTTT
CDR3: CASSLGANTEAFF

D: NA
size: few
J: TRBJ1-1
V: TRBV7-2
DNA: TGTGCCAGCAGTCCTGACGTGGCGGTTGCAGCTTTCTTT
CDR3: CASSPDVAVAAFF

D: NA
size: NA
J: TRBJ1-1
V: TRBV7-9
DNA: TGTGCCAGCAGCCGAACAGGGAACACTGAAGCTTTCTTT
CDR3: CASSRTGNTEAFF

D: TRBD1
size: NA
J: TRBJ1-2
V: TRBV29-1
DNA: TGCAGCGCGGGACAGATCAACTATGGCTACACCTTC
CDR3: CSAGQINYGYTF

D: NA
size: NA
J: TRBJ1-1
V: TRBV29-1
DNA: TGCAGCGTTGAAGCGGCAGCTAGGGGGGAAGCTTTCTTT
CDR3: CSVEAAARGEAFF

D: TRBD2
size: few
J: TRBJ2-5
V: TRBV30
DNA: TGTGCCTGGAGTCTCGGAACTAGCGGGGGCCCACGGGAGACCCAGTACTTC
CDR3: CAWSLGTSGGPRETQYF

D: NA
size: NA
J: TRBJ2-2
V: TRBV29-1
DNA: TGCAGCGTTGAACGGGGGATCAACACCGGGGAGCTGTTTTTT
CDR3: CSVERGINTGELFF

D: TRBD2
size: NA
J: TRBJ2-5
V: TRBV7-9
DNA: TGTGCCAGCAGCGCATCCGGGACTAGCGAAGAGACCCAGTACTTC
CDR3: CASSASGTSEETQYF

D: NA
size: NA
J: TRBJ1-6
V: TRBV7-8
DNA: TGTGCCAGCAGCCTTGTTAATTCACCCCTCCACTTT
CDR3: CASSLVNSPLHF

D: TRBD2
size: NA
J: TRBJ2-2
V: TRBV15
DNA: TGTGCCACCAGCACCCCTGGGGGGGACACCGGGGAGCTGTTTTTT
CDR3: CATSTPGGDTGELFF

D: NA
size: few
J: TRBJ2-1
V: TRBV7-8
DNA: TGTGCCAGCAGCCCAGTGAGGGTTTCCTACAATGAGCAGTTCTTC
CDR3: CASSPVRVSYNEQFF

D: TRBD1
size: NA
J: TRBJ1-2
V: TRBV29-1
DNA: TGCAGCGCTAGACTCATGGACAGGGATGGCTATGGCTACACCTTC
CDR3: CSARLMDRDGYGYTF

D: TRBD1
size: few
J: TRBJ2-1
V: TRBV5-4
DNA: TGTGCCAGCAGCCGAGGGGGCCTGAACAATGAGCAGTTCTTC
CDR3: CASSRGGLNNEQFF

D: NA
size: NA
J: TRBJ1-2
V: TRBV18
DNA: TGTGCCAGCTCAGCTAACGGGACACCCTATGGCTACACCTTC
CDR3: CASSANGTPYGYTF

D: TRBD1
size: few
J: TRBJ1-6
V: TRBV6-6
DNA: TGTGCCAGCAGTTACTTGGACAGGGATAATTCACCCCTCCACTTT
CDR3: CASSYLDRDNSPLHF

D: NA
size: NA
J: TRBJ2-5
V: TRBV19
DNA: TGTGCCAGTAGCGAAAGCGGAGGGTCCCAGTACTTC
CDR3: CASSESGGSQYF

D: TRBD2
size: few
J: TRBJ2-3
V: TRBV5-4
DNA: TGTGCCAGCAGCCAGACTAGCGGGAGCACAGATACGCAGTATTTT
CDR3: CASSQTSGSTDTQYF

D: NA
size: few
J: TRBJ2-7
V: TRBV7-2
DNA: TGTGCCAGCAGCCTACAATCCGGGGTCTACAACGAGCAGTACTTC
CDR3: CASSLQSGVYNEQYF

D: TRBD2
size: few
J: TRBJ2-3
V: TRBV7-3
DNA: TGTGCCAGCAGCCCTGGACTAGCGGGGGAGAGAGATACGCAGTATTTT
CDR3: CASSPGLAGERDTQYF

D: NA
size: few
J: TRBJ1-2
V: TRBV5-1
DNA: TGCGCCAGCAGCCCGGGGGGGACGGCGAACTATGGCTACACCTTC
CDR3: CASSPGGTANYGYTF

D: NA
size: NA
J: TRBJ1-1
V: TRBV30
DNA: TGTGCCTGGAGTAGGCAAAGGTGGGGGGGAACTGAAGCTTTCTTT
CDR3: CAWSRQRWGGTEAFF

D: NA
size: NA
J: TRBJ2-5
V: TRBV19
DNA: TGTGCCAGTAGTGCGGGAGAGACCCAGTACTTC
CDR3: CASSAGETQYF

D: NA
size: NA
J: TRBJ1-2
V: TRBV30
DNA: TGTGCCTGGATGTCATGGAGGGGCAATCCTAACTATGGCTACACCTTC
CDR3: CAWMSWRGNPNYGYTF

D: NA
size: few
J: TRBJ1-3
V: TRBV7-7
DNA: TGTGCTAGCAGCCCCTCGCCGAGGGGGAAGGGCACCATATATTTT
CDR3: CASSPSPRGKGTIYF

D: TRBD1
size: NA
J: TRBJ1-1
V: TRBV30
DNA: TGTGCCTGGAGTTTCGGACAGGGGTTCACTGAAGCTTTCTTT
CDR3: CAWSFGQGFTEAFF

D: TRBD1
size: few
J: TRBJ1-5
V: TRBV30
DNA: TGTGCCTGGAGCAGGGGGCTGGGGAATCAGCCCCAGCATTTT
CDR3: CAWSRGLGNQPQHF

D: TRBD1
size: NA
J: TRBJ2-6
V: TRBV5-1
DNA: TGCGCCAGCAGCTCTGGACAGGGGGCTGGGGCCAACGTCCTGACTTTC
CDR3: CASSSGQGAGANVLTF

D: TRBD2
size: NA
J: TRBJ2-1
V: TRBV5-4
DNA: TGTGCCAGCAGCTTGGCCGTAGCGGGGGGGCTCTACAATGAGCAGTTCTTC
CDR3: CASSLAVAGGLYNEQFF

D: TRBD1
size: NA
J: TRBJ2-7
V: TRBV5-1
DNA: TGCGCCAGCAGGTGGGGACAGGGGATGTACTACGAGCAGTACTTC
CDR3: CASRWGQGMYYEQYF

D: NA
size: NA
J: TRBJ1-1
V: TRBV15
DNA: TGTGCCACCAGCAGGAATAGAGACACTGAAGCTTTCTTT
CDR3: CATSRNRDTEAFF

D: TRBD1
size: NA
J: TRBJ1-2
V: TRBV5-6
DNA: TGTGCCAGCAGTAACATCCGGGACAGGGTGCATGGCTACACCTTC
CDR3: CASSNIRDRVHGYTF

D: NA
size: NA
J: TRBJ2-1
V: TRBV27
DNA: TGTGCCAGCAGTTTCGGGCGGACTAACAATGAGCAGTTCTTC
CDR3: CASSFGRTNNEQFF

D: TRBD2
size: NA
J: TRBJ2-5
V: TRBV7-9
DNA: TGTGCCAGCAGCACAGCGGGGGGCCAAGAGACCCAGTACTTC
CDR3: CASSTAGGQETQYF

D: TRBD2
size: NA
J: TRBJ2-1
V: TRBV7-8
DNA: TGTGCCAGCAGCTTAATAGCGGGTTACAATGAGCAGTTCTTC
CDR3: CASSLIAGYNEQFF

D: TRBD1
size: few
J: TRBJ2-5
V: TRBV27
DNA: TGTGCCAGCAGTATAACCCCAGGGGGTGCGTACCAAGAGACCCAGTACTTC
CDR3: CASSITPGGAYQETQYF

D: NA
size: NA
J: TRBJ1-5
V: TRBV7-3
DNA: TGTGCCAGCAGCTTGAGCCCGAATCAGCCCCAGCATTTT
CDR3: CASSLSPNQPQHF

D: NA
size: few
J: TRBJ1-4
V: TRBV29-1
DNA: TGCAGCGTTGAAGGGAGATCGGGTGAAAAACTGTTTTTT
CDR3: CSVEGRSGEKLFF

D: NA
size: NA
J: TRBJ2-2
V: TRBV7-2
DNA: TGTGCCAGCAGCTTGCCTCAGGGGGGGGAGCTGTTTTTT
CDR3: CASSLPQGGELFF

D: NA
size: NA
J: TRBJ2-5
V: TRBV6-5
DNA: TGTGCCAGGGGAAAAGGGGTCCAATTTCAGACCCAGTACTTC
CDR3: CARGKGVQFQTQYF

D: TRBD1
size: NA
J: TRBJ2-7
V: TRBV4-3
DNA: TGCGCCAGCAGCCAAGATCGGGGGACAGGGGGCTTCTACGAGCAGTACTTC
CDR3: CASSQDRGTGGFYEQYF

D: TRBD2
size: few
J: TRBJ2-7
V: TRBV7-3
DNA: TGTGCCAGCAGCGGGGAGGGCCCACCGATATACGAGCAGTACTTC
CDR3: CASSGEGPPIYEQYF

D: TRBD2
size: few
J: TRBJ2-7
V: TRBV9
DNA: TGTGCCAGCAGCGAGGAGGCGGGGGGTTACGAGCAGTACTTC
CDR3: CASSEEAGGYEQYF

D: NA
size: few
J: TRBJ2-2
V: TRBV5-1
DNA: TGCGCCAGCAGCTTGGCGGTCCTCGAGGGGGAGCTGTTTTTT
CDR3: CASSLAVLEGELFF

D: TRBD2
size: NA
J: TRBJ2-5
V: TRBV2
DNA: TGTGCCAGCCGTGGGCGACTAGCGGGGGAAGAGACCCAGTACTTC
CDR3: CASRGRLAGEETQYF